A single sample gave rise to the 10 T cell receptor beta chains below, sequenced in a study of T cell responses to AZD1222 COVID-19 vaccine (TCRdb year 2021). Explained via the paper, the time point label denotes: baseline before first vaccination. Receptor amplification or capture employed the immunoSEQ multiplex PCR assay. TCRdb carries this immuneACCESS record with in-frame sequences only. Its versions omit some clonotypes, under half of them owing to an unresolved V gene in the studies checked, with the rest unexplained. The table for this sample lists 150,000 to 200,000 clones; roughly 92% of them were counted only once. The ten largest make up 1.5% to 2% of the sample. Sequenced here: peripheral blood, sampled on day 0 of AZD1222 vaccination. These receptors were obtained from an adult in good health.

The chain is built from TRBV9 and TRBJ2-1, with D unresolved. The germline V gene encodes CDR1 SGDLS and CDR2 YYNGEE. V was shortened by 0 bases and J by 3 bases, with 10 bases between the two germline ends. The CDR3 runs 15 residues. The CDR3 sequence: CASSVGPDIYNEQFF. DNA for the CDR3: TGTGCCAGCAGCGTAGGTCCTGATATCTACAATGAGCAGTTCTTC.

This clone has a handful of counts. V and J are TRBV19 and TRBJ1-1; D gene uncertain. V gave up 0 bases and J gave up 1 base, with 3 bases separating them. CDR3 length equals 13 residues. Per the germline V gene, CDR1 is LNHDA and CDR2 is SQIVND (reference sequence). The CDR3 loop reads CASSIEGNTEAFF. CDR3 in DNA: TGTGCCAGTAGTATAGAGGGGAACACTGAAGCTTTCTTT.

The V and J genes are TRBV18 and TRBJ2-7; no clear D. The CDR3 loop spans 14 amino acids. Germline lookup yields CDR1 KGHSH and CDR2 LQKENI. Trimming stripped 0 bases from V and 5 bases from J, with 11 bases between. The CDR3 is CASSPPTRFHEQYF. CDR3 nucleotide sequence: TGTGCCAGCTCACCACCCACCAGGTTTCACGAGCAGTACTTC.

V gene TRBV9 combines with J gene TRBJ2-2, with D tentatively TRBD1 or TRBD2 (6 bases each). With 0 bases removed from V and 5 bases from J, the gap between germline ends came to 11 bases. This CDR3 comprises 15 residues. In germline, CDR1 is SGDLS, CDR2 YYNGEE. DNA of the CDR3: TGTGCCAGCAGCGTAGGGGGGGCCCTGACCGGGGAGCTGTTTTTT. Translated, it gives CASSVGGALTGELFF.

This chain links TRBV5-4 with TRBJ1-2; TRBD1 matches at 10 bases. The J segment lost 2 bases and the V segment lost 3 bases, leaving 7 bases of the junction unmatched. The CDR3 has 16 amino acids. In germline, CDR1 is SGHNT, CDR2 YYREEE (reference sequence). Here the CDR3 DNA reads TGTGCCAGCAGCTCCGGGACAGGGGTTCGCAACTATGGCTACACCTTC. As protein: CASSSGTGVRNYGYTF.

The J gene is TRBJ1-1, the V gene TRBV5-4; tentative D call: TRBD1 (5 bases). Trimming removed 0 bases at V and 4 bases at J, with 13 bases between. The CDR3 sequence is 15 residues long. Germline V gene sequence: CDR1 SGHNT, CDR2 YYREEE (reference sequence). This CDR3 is CASSLDRAGSTEAFF. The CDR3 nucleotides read TGTGCCAGCAGCTTGGATAGGGCAGGGAGCACTGAAGCTTTCTTT.

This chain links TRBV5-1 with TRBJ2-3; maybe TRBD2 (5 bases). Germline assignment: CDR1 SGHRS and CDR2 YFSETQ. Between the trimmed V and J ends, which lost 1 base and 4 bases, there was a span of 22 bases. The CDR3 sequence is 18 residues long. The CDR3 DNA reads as TGCGCCAGCAGCTTGTATCCGGGAACTAGTTTTATTTCAGATACGCAGTATTTT. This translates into CASSLYPGTSFISDTQYF.

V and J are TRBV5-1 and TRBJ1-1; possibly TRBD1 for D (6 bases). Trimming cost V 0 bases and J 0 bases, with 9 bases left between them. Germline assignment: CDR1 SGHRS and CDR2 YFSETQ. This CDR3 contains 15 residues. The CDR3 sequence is CASSLGTELNTEAFF. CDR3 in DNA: TGCGCCAGCAGCTTGGGGACAGAACTGAACACTGAAGCTTTCTTT. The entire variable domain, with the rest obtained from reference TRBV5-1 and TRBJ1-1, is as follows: KAGVTQTPRYLIKTRGQQVTLSCSPISGHRSVSWYQQTPGQGLQFLFEYFSETQRNKGNFPGRFSGRQFSNSRSEMNVSTLELGDSALYLCASSLGTELNTEAFFGQGTRLTVV.

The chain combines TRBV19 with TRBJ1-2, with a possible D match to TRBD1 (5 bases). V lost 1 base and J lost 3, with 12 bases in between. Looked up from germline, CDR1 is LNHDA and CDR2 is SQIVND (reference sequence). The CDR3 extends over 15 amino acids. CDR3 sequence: CASSIGGAGYYGYTF. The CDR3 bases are TGTGCCAGTAGTATAGGAGGGGCAGGGTACTATGGCTACACCTTC.

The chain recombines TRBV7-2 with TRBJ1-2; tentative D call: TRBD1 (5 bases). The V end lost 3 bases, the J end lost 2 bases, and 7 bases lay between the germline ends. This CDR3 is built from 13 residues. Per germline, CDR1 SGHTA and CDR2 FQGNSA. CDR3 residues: CASSFRANYGYTF. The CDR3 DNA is TGTGCCAGCAGCTTCAGGGCCAACTATGGCTACACCTTC.